This T cell receptor (beta chain) was sequenced during a study of human T cells and chemical hapten exposure. MiXCR, run by TCRdb on the RACE reads, gives a single entry per CDR3 protein. The profile shows over 50,000 distinct CDR3 sequences, approximately 9.9% of them singletons. Concerning this clonotype itself: Its antigen is as yet unknown.

Described time point: patch test 1, 2 weeks after DPC sensitization. The treatment here: therapeutic diphenylcyclopropenone sensitization with weekly scalp DPC. The authors extracted total RNA from unfractionated whole blood. Findings and caveats of the study: TCRs whose frequency exceeded 1 in 1000 remained the same following DPC sensitization. As the donors had alopecia, their immune response may differ from healthy people's.

The germline gives CDR1 SQVTM, CDR2 ANQGSEA. The CDR3 totals 13 residues. V was cut by 8 bases and J by 7 bases, with 17 bases left in between. The V and J genes are TRBV29-1 and TRBJ2-2; D may correspond to TRBD1 or TRBD2 (5 bases each). The sequence derives from a woman aged 40 to 50 with alopecia areata. Some clones in this sample may be carry-over from other donors' samples. This material consisted of whole blood, taken in connection with sensitization to the hapten diphenylcyclopropenone (DPC). CDR3 sequence: CSFEGSEVGELFF. The CDR3 DNA sequence: TGCAGCTTCGAGGGGTCTGAAGTCGGGGAGCTGTTTTTT.